This TCR beta chain is drawn from a study of regulatory T cells in long-lasting Graves disease. This clonotype was counted ten times or more. Through Arm-PCR of CDR3 regions and iRepertoire HTBI primers, TCR beta libraries were built. In the source study's methods: Identification of gene segments yielded more than 60 TRBV and about 14 TRBJ across samples. TCRdb independently ran MiXCR on the multiplex PCR reads; one entry per CDR3 protein. Clone size and V and J calls follow TCRdb, not the original study. The data hold 520,000 or so distinct CDR3 sequences, with approximately 12% observed a single time. Sample time point: newly diagnosed GD, antithyroid drugs for less than 3 months. Extracted PBMC RNA gave rise to the TCR library. Germline V gene data show CDR1 as DFQATT and CDR2 as SNEGSKA (reference sequence). The ends were cut back, 3 bases at V and 0 bases at J, with 12 bases in the middle. The CDR3 extends over 16 amino acids.

The same data also went into a second study, on T cells in Graves' hyperthyroidism and ophthalmopathy.

The clonotype originates from a woman in her twenties or thirties with Graves disease. This specimen was peripheral blood mononuclear cells (PBMCs), taken at new diagnosis, from a patient treated with antithyroid drugs. V gene TRBV20-1 combines with J gene TRBJ1-6, with a weak D call TRBD1 (5 bases). This CDR3 reads CSASGGLDSYNSPLHF. The CDR3 coding sequence is TGCAGTGCTAGCGGGGGTCTTGACTCCTATAATTCACCCCTCCACTTT.